This passage covers 10 T cell receptor beta chains from one sample sequenced in a study of T cell repertoires in cytomegalovirus infection. One entry per CDR3 protein results from TCRdb running MiXCR on the reads. The repertoire holds around 100,000 distinct CDR3 sequences, with about a tenth as singletons. Antigens for these TCRs are unknown. The sequenced sample consisted of PBMCs, sequenced either directly or after in vitro stimulation (not recorded which). All receptors derive from a human donor in good health (CMV status not recorded). Some clones in this sample may be carry-over from other donors' samples.

The rearrangement joins TRBV2 to TRBJ2-3, with 11 nucleotides matching TRBD1. CDR3 length: 15 residues. Germline V gives CDR1 SNHLY, CDR2 FYNNEI. V trimming: 1 base; J trimming: 6 bases; junction bases outside the gene matches: 3. For the CDR3, the DNA is TGTGCCAGCAGTGAAGTAGGGACAGGGGGGGATACGCAGTATTTT. This encodes CASSEVGTGGDTQYF.

This clonotype occurred many times. This chain links TRBV10-3 with TRBJ1-1; 7 nucleotides match TRBD1. The junction had 2 bases not matched to a gene; V was cut back by 1 base and J by 0 bases. CDR3 length: 15 residues. CDR1 and CDR2 (germline): ENHRY, SYGVKD. CDR3 sequence (DNA): TGTGCCATCAGTGAGTGGACAGGTATGAACACTGAAGCTTTCTTT. Encoded protein: CAISEWTGMNTEAFF.

To note about this clonotype: A much larger clonotype is one base distant, so this may be a read error. V gene TRBV6-5 combines with J gene TRBJ1-6, with 7 bases identical to TRBD1. V lost 0 bases, J lost 5 bases, and 7 bases stayed unmatched. The CDR3 covers 17 residues. CDR1 MNHEY and CDR2 SVGAGI come from the germline V gene. Written as DNA, the CDR3 is TGTGCCAGCAGTTACTCCGCCGGAACAGGGGATAATTCACCCCTCCACTTT. It specifies CASSYSAGTGDNSPLHF.

This clonotype was observed a handful of times. V gene TRBV6-1 combines with J gene TRBJ1-2; 8 positions agree with TRBD1. Trimming at V came to 5 bases and at J to 4 bases, leaving 9 bases not matched to a gene. Germline V CDR1 and CDR2: MNHNS, SASEGT. The CDR3 is 15 amino acids. The CDR3 coding sequence is TGTGCCAGCAGTTATCCGTGGACAGGGATCTATGGCTACACCTTC. It encodes CASSYPWTGIYGYTF.

There are a few counts of this clonotype. The V and J genes are TRBV5-5 and TRBJ2-3; no clear D. Germline V gene data show CDR1 as SGHKS and CDR2 as YYEKEE (reference sequence). Trimming cost V 3 bases and J 3 bases, with 14 bases left between them. There are 15 residues in the CDR3. The DNA of the CDR3 is TGTGCCAGCAGCTCGATCAGCGCGACAACAGATACGCAGTATTTT. Encoded protein: CASSSISATTDTQYF.

The chain couples TRBV7-9 to TRBJ2-7; tentative D call: TRBD1 (6 bases). V was clipped by 5 bases and J by 6 bases, with 17 bases between them. Germline V lookup: CDR1 SEHNR, CDR2 FQNEAQ (reference sequence). The CDR3 runs to 14 residues. CDR3 sequence: CASSINTQGIEQYF. CDR3 bases: TGTGCCAGCAGCATAAACACACAGGGTATCGAGCAGTACTTC. Combining the CDR3 with reference TRBV7-9 and TRBJ2-7 gives the whole variable domain DTGVSQNPRHKITKRGQNVTFRCDPISEHNRLYWYRQTLGQGPEFLTYFQNEAQLEKSRLLSDRFSAERPKGSFSTLEIQRTEQGDSAMYLCASSINTQGIEQYFGPGTRLTVT.

This chain connects TRBV20-1 to TRBJ2-1; 13 nucleotides agree with TRBD2. This CDR3 region has 14 residues. Trimming cost V 6 bases and J 7 bases; bases outside gene matches: 6. Germline CDR1 is DFQATT and CDR2 is SNEGSKA (reference sequence). This chain's CDR3 is CSASGTSGINEQFF. In DNA form, the CDR3 reads TGCAGTGCATCCGGGACTAGCGGGATAAATGAGCAGTTCTTC.

This chain connects TRBV4-1 to TRBJ2-3, with a weak D call TRBD2 (6 bases). The V end lost 4 bases, the J end lost 8 bases, and 22 bases lay between the germline ends. The CDR3 totals 16 residues. CDR1 is MGHRA, CDR2 YSYEKL, per germline. CDR3 coding DNA: TGCGCCAGCAGCCTCCTCGACCTGACTAGTTTCGGTACGCAGTATTTT. This encodes CASSLLDLTSFGTQYF.

The V call is TRBV28, the J call TRBJ1-1; 7 bases align to TRBD1. The CDR3 sequence is 13 residues long. V was pared by 11 bases and J by 1 base, with 7 bases of the junction left unmatched. In germline, CDR1 is MDHEN, CDR2 SYDVKM. The CDR3 DNA is TGTGCCGCGACAGGGTGGGCGAACACTGAAGCTTTCTTT. Protein sequence: CAATGWANTEAFF.

This clonotype has only a few counts. The chain combines TRBV12-3 or TRBV12-4 with TRBJ2-6, with 7 bases lining up with TRBD2. V lost 3 bases and J lost 4; bases outside the gene matches: 9. This CDR3 comprises 17 residues. CDR3 DNA: TGTGCCAGCAGTTTTTCTAGCGGCCTTAGGGGGGCCAACGTCCTGACTTTC. It is translated as CASSFSSGLRGANVLTF.